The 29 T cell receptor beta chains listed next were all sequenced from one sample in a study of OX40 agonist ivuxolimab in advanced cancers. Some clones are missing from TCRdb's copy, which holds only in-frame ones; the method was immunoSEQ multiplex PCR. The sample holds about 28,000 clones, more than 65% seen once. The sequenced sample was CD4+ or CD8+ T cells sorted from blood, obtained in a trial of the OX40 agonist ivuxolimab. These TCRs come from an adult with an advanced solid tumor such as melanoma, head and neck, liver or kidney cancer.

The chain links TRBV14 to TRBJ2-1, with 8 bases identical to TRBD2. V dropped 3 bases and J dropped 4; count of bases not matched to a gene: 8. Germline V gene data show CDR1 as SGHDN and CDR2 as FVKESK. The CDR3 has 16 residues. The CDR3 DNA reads TGTGCCAGCAGCCAGGGCGGGGGGCCACTTTACAATGAGCAGTTCTTC. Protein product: CASSQGGGPLYNEQFF.

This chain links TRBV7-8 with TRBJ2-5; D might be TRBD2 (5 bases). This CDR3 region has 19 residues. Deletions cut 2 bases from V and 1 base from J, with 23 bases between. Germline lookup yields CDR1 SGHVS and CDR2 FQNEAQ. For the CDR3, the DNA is TGTGCCAGCAGCTTAAACCGGGAAGGCGGGCGGACCACCCAAGAGACCCAGTACTTC. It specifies CASSLNREGGRTTQETQYF.

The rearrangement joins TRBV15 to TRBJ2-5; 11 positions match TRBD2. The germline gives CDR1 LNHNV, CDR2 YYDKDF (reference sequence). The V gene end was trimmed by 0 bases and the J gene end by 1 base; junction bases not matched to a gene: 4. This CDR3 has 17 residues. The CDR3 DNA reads TGTGCCACCAGCAGAGATTTAGCGGGGGGGATCCAAGAGACCCAGTACTTC. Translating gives CATSRDLAGGIQETQYF.

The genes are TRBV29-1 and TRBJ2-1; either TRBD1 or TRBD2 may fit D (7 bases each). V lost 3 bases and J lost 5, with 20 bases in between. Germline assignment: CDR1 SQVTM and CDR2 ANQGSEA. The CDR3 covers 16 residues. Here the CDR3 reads CSVEGLRGGQHNEQFF. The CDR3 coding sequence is TGCAGCGTTGAGGGCCTAAGGGGGGGACAGCACAATGAGCAGTTCTTC.

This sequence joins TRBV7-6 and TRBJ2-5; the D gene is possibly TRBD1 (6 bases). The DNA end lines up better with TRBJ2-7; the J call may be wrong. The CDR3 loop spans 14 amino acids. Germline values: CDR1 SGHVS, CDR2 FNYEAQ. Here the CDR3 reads CASSLEPDSYEQYF. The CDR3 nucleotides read TGTGCCAGCAGCTTAGAACCGGACAGCTACGAGCAGTACTTC.

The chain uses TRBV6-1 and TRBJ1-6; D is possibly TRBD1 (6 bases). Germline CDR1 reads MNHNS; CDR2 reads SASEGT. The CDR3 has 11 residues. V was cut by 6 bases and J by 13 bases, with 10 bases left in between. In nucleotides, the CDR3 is TGTGCCAGCAGAGGGGGTGGTCCCCTCCACTTT. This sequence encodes CASRGGGPLHF.

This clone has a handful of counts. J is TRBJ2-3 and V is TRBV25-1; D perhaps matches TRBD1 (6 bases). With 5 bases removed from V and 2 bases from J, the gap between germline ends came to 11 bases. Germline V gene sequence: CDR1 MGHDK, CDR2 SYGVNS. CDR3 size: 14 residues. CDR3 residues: CASSPRDNTDTQYF. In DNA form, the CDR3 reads TGTGCCAGCAGTCCACGGGACAACACAGATACGCAGTATTTT. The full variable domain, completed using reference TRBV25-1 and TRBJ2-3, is EADIYQTPRYLVIGTGKKITLECSQTMGHDKMYWYQQDPGMELHLIHYSYGVNSTEKGDLSSESTVSRIRTEHFPLTLESARPSHTSQYLCASSPRDNTDTQYFGPGTRLTVL.

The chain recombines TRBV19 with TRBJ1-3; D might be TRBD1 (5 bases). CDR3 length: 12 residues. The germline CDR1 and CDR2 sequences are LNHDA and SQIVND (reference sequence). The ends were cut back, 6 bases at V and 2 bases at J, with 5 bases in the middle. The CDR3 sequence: CASRGAGNTIYF. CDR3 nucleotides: TGTGCCAGTAGGGGGGCTGGAAACACCATATATTTT.

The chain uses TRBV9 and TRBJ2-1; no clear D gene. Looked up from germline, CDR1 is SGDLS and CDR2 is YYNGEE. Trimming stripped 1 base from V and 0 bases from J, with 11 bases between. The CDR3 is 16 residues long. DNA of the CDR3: TGTGCCAGCAGCGTACGTCGCGAGAGCTCCTACAATGAGCAGTTCTTC. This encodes CASSVRRESSYNEQFF.

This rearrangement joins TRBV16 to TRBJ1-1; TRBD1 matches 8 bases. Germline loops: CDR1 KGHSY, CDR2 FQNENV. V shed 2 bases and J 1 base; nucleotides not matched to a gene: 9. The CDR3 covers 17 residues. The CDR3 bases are TGTGCCAGCAGCCAAGATGTTGTTACAGGGGGGAACACTGAAGCTTTCTTT. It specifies CASSQDVVTGGNTEAFF.

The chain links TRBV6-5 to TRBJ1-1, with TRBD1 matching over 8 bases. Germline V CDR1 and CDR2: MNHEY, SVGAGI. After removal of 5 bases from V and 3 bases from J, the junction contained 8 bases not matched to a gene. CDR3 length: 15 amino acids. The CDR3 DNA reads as TGTGCCAGCAGTCCCCTGGACAGGGAAGACACTGAAGCTTTCTTT. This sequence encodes CASSPLDREDTEAFF.

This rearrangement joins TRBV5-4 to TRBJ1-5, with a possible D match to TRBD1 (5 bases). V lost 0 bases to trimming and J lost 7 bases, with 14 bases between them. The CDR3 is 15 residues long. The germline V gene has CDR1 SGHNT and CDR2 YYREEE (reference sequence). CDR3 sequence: CASSLEGRSGQPQHF. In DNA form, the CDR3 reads TGTGCCAGCAGCTTGGAGGGGCGATCAGGGCAGCCCCAGCATTTT.

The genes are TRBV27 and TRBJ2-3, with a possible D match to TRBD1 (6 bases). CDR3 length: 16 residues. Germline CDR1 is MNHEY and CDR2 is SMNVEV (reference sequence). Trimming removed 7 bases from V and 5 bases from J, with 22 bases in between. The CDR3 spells CASMRGKVRIGDTQYF. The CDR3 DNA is TGTGCCAGCATGAGGGGGAAAGTTAGGATAGGAGATACGCAGTATTTT.

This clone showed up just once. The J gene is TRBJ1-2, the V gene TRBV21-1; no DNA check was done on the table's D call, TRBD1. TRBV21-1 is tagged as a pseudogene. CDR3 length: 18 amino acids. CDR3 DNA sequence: TGTGCCAGCAGCAAAGGTGCCCCACAGGGCCCGATAGGGGGTGGCTACACCTTC. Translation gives CASSKGAPQGPIGGGYTF.

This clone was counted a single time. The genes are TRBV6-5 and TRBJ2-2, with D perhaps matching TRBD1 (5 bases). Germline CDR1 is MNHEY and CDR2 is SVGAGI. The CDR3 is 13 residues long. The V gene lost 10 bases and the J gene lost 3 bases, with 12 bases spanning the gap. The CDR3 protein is CATSDSYTGELFF. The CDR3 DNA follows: TGTGCCACTTCCGACAGCTACACCGGGGAGCTGTTTTTT.

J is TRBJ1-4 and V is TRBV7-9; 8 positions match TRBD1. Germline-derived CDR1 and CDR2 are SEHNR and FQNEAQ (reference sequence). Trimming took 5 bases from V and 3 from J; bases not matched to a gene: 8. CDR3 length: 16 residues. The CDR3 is CASSPDRGLANEKLFF. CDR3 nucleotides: TGTGCCAGCAGCCCAGACAGGGGCTTAGCTAATGAAAAACTGTTTTTT.

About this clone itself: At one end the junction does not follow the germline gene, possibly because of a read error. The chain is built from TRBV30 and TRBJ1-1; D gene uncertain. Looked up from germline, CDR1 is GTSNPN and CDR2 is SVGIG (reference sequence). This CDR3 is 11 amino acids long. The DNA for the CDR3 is TGTGCCTGGATGGTACCGGTCGGTGATATCTTT. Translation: CAWMVPVGDIF. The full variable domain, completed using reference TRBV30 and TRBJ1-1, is SQTIHQWPATLVQPVGSPLSLECTVEGTSNPNLYWYRQAAGRGLQLLFYSVGIGQISSEVPQNLSASRPQDRQFILSSKKLLLSDSGFYLCAWMVPVGDIFGQGTRLTVV.

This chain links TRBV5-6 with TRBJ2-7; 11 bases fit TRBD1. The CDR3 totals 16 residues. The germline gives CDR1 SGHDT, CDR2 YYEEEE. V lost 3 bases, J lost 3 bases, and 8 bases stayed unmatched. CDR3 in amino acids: CASSYTAGTGGYEQYF. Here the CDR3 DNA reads TGTGCCAGCAGCTACACAGCCGGGACAGGGGGCTACGAGCAGTACTTC.

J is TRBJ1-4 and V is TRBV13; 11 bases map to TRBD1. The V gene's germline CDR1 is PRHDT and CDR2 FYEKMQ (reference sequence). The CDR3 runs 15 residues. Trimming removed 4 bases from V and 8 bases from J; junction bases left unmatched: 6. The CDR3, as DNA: TGTGCCAGCAGCTCCGGACAGGGGGCACGAGAAAAACTGTTTTTT. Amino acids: CASSSGQGAREKLFF.

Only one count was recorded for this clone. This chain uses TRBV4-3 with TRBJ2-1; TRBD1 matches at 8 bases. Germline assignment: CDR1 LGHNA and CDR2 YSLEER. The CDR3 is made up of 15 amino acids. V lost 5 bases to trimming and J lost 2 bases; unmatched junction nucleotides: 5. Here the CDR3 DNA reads TGCGCCAGCAGCTTCGACAGGGGACCCTACAATGAGCAGTTCTTC. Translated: CASSFDRGPYNEQFF.

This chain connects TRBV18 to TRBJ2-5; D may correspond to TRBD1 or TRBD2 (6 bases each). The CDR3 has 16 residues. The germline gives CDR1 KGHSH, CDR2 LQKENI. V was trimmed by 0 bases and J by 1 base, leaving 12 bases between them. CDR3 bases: TGTGCCAGCTCACCACCGTGGGGGGCCCCCCAAGAGACCCAGTACTTC. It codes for CASSPPWGAPQETQYF.

The CDR3 region is CASSFTTQNTEAFF. CDR3 sequence (DNA): TGTGCCAGCAGTTTTACGACTCAGAACACTGAAGCTTTCTTT. V is TRBV27 and J is TRBJ1-1; D gene ambiguous. The V and J ends lost 3 bases and 1 base respectively, with 9 bases between them. The CDR3 runs to 14 residues. Germline V gene lookup returns CDR1 MNHEY and CDR2 SMNVEV (reference sequence).

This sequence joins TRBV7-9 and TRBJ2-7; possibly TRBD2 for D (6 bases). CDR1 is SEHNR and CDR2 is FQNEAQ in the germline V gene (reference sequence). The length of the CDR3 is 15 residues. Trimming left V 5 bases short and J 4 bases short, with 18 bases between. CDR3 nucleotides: TGTGCCAGCAGCCCGAAGGGGACTCTGAGGTACGAGCAGTACTTC. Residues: CASSPKGTLRYEQYF.

CDR3: CASSVGSADTQYF. The CDR3 nucleotides are TGTGCCAGCAGCGTGGGTAGTGCAGATACGCAGTATTTT. This chain uses TRBV9 with TRBJ2-3, with D uncertain. CDR1 is SGDLS, CDR2 YYNGEE, per germline. CDR3 length: 13 residues. V lost 2 bases and J lost 4, with 8 bases in between.

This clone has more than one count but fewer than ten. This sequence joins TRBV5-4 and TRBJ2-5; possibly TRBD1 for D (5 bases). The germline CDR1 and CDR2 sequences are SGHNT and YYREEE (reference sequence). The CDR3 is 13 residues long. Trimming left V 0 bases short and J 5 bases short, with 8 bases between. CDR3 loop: CASSLGGGETQYF. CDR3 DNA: TGTGCCAGCAGCTTGGGGGGCGGCGAGACCCAGTACTTC.

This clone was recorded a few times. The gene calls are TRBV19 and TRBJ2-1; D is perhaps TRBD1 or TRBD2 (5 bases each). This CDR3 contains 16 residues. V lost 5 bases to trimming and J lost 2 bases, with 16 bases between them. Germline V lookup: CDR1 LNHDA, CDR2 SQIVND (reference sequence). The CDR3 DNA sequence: TGTGCCAGTAGTGCAGGGACGGACAACACCTACAATGAGCAGTTCTTC. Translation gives CASSAGTDNTYNEQFF.

The CDR3 nucleotides read TGCGCCAGCAGCCAAGAAACGGGACAGCTAAACAATGAGCAGTTCTTC. Translated, it gives CASSQETGQLNNEQFF. The rearrangement joins TRBV4-1 to TRBJ2-1; 7 bases are a match to TRBD1. CDR3 length: 16 amino acids. Germline loops: CDR1 MGHRA, CDR2 YSYEKL. V gave up 0 bases and J gave up 5 bases; unmatched junction bases: 7.

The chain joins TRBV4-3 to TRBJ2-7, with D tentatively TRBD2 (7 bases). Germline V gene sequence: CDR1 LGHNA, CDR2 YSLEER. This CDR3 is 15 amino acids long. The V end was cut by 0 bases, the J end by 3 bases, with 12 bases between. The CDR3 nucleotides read TGCGCCAGCAGCCAAGATGCGGGGGCTATCTACGAGCAGTACTTC. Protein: CASSQDAGAIYEQYF.

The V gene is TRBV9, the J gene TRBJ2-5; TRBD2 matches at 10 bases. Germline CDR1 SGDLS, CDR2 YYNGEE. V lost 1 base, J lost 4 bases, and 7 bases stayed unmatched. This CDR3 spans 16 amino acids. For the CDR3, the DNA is TGTGCCAGCAGCGTACCAGCGGGGGGGCCGGTAGAGACCCAGTACTTC. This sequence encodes CASSVPAGGPVETQYF.